This TCR beta chain came from a study of human T cells and chemical hapten exposure. Overall study results and limits: No shift was seen in TCRs above 1 in 1000 frequency with DPC sensitization.

Within the library, unique molecular identifiers were attached to each individual cDNA molecule. A single record per CDR3 protein comes from TCRdb applying MiXCR to the reads. The table has about 4,100 distinct CDR3 sequences, about 48% seen once. The CDR3 consists of 11 residues. V was trimmed by 7 bases and J by 2 bases, leaving 8 bases between them. The germline V gene has CDR1 SQVTM and CDR2 ANQGSEA. A note on this clonotype: Its antigen is still unknown.

Treatment described: therapeutic diphenylcyclopropenone sensitization with weekly scalp DPC. The donor pool consisted of alopecia patients aged 18 to 70 years, considered suitable for DPC. Sample: whole blood, taken before DPC sensitization or 2, 6, or about 24 weeks after (not recorded which). The receptor comes from an adult with alopecia areata. Some clones in this sample may be carry-over from other donors' samples. This table probably holds off-target reads from a library built for another chain. The rearrangement uses TRBV29-1 and TRBJ2-5; no clear D gene. CDR3 amino acids: CSAGSQETQYF. CDR3 coding DNA: TGCAGCGCCGGTTCTCAAGAGACCCAGTACTTC.